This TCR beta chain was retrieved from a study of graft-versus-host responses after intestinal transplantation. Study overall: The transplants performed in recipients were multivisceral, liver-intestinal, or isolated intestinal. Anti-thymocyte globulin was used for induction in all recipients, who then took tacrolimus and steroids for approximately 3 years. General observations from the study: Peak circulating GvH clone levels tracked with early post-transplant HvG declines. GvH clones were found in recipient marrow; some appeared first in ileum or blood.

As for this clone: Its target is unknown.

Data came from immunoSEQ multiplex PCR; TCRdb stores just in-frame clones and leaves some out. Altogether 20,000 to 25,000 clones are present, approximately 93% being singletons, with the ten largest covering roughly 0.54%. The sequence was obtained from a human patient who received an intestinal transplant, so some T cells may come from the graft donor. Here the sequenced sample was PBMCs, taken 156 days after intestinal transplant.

CDR3 loop: CASSQVRAFSGNTIYF. The DNA for the CDR3 is TGCGCCAGCAGCCAAGTTCGAGCGTTCTCTGGAAACACCATATATTTT. This chain uses TRBV4-1 with TRBJ1-3; D gene uncertain. V lost 1 base and J 0 bases, leaving 10 bases between the germline ends. The V gene's germline CDR1 is MGHRA and CDR2 YSYEKL. The CDR3 has 16 amino acids.